This TCR beta chain was sequenced for a study of T cell responses to AZD1222 COVID-19 vaccine. Method: immunoSEQ multiplex PCR; TCRdb's copy keeps in-frame clones and lacks some. The sample holds 150,000 or so clones; under 95% are singletons and the top ten take 4% to 6%. V gave up 5 bases and J gave up 6 bases; unmatched junction bases: 6. CDR1 and CDR2 from the germline V gene are SEHNR and FQNEAQ (reference sequence). This CDR3 is 15 amino acids long. Study-level results: Sampled repertoires all dated from after the peak T cell response. There were mostly white British donors and more females than males, and clonal diversity was possibly underestimated.

Turning to this clone: Its specificity is unknown.

The genes are TRBV7-9 and TRBJ2-2, with TRBD2 identical over 10 bases. The TCR originated in an adult in good health. The sequences come from peripheral blood, collected on day 0 of AZD1222 vaccination. Here the CDR3 DNA reads TGTGCCAGCAGCCAAGCGGGGGGGACCCCCGGGGAGCTGTTTTTT. This codes for CASSQAGGTPGELFF.